These 24 T cell receptor beta chains share one sample of origin, sequenced in a study of T cells in Graves' hyperthyroidism and ophthalmopathy. Amplification targeted TCR beta CDR3 regions from RNA transcripts. A first-round RT-PCR of the TCR CDR3 used the HTBI primer set. TCRdb re-analysed the multiplex PCR reads in MiXCR, keeping a single row per CDR3 protein. The sample lists 450,000 to 600,000 distinct CDR3 sequences; 13% to 15% were seen once. The specimen sequenced was blood. All receptors come from a woman aged 40 to 50 with Graves' hyperthyroidism.

This clonotype turned up a few times. This chain uses TRBV29-1 with TRBJ1-4; 8 nucleotides match TRBD1. Germline values: CDR1 SQVTM, CDR2 ANQGSEA. This CDR3 is 15 amino acids long. The V segment lost 6 bases and the J segment 0 bases; nucleotides outside the gene matches: 6. CDR3 region: CSVLTTGATNEKLFF. For the CDR3, the DNA is TGCAGCGTCCTCACGACAGGGGCAACTAATGAAAAACTGTTTTTT. The full variable domain, completed using reference TRBV29-1 and TRBJ1-4, is SAVISQKPSRDICQRGTSLTIQCQVDSQVTMMFWYRQQPGQSLTLIATANQGSEATYESGFVIDKFPISRPNLTFSTLTVSNMSPEDSSIYLCSVLTTGATNEKLFFGSGTQLSVL.

The chain joins TRBV15 to TRBJ2-2, with 8 bases identical to TRBD1. Trimming took 7 bases from V and 7 from J; bases not matched to a gene: 8. The CDR3 covers 14 residues. Germline CDR1 LNHNV, CDR2 YYDKDF (reference sequence). This chain's CDR3 is CATTRDRTVGELFF. As DNA, the CDR3 is TGTGCCACCACCCGGGACAGGACGGTCGGGGAGCTGTTTTTT.

This clonotype was detected ten times or more. The V call is TRBV18, the J call TRBJ2-3, with D possibly TRBD2 on 6 matching bases. Trimming cost V 3 bases and J 2 bases, with 9 bases left between them. CDR3 length: 14 residues. Germline V CDR1 and CDR2: KGHSH, LQKENI. In DNA form, the CDR3 reads TGTGCCAGCTCACCTGGGGACTTCACAGATACGCAGTATTTT. It translates to CASSPGDFTDTQYF.

This clonotype occurred a few times. CDR3 DNA: TGTGCCAGCAGTTTCATACAGGGTGGGGGTTCACCCCTCCACTTT. Its translation: CASSFIQGGGSPLHF. The genes are TRBV27 and TRBJ1-6; TRBD1 might be the D (6 bases). Germline CDR1 is MNHEY and CDR2 is SMNVEV (reference sequence). This CDR3 has 15 residues. Deletions cut 3 bases from V and 9 bases from J, with 15 bases between.

V usage is TRBV19 and J usage is TRBJ2-1; 10 bases map to TRBD2. Germline V gene data show CDR1 as LNHDA and CDR2 as SQIVND (reference sequence). The junction had 8 bases not matched to a gene; V was cut back by 4 bases and J by 8 bases. The CDR3 loop spans 15 amino acids. The CDR3 sequence: CASSTSTSGSDEQFF. CDR3 coding DNA: TGTGCCAGTAGTACCTCGACTAGCGGGTCTGATGAGCAGTTCTTC. Supplemented by reference TRBV19 and TRBJ2-1, the full variable domain reads DGGITQSPKYLFRKEGQNVTLSCEQNLNHDAMYWYRQDPGQGLRLIYYSQIVNDFQKGDIAEGYSVSREKKESFPLTVTSAQKNPTAFYLCASSTSTSGSDEQFFGPGTRLTVL.

V usage is TRBV7-9 and J usage is TRBJ2-2; D ambiguous. Germline V gene data show CDR1 as SEHNR and CDR2 as FQNEAQ (reference sequence). The CDR3 totals 13 residues. V was cut by 1 base and J by 7 bases, with 7 bases left in between. In nucleotides, the CDR3 is TGTGCCAGCAGCTTAGGAGGCGACGGGGAGCTGTTTTTT. This encodes CASSLGGDGELFF.

The chain has TRBV6-1 and TRBJ2-7; a possible D gene is TRBD1 (5 bases). CDR3 length equals 18 residues. V was pared by 6 bases and J by 3 bases, with 27 bases between. The germline V gene encodes CDR1 MNHNS and CDR2 SASEGT. Written as DNA, the CDR3 is TGTGCCAGCAGCCCACAGGCCCAGTCTTTCGACAGAGGCTACGAGCAGTACTTC. This translates into CASSPQAQSFDRGYEQYF.

This clonotype appeared many times. This chain links TRBV3-1 with TRBJ2-5; 8 nucleotides line up with TRBD2. J lost 2 bases, V lost 0 bases, and 8 bases had no gene match. The CDR3 length is 17 residues. The germline V gene encodes CDR1 LGHDT and CDR2 YNNKEL (reference sequence). In DNA form, the CDR3 reads TGTGCCAGCAGCCAAGATTCGCGGGGGGCGGCTCAAGAGACCCAGTACTTC. This encodes CASSQDSRGAAQETQYF.

This clonotype was detected ten times or more. The V gene is TRBV2, the J gene TRBJ2-3; TRBD1 is a possible D gene (6 bases). The V end was cut by 6 bases, the J end by 0 bases, with 10 bases between. This CDR3 contains 14 residues. Germline loops: CDR1 SNHLY, CDR2 FYNNEI. The CDR3 sequence: CASREQGSTDTQYF. Here the CDR3 DNA reads TGTGCCAGCAGGGAACAGGGTAGCACAGATACGCAGTATTTT.

This clonotype was detected many times. The chain combines TRBV28 with TRBJ1-1; no firm D call. CDR1 is MDHEN and CDR2 is SYDVKM in the germline V gene. Trimming removed 7 bases from V and 4 bases from J, with 10 bases in between. The CDR3 totals 12 residues. CDR3 sequence: CASTTVGTEAFF. CDR3 bases: TGTGCCAGCACCACAGTGGGCACTGAAGCTTTCTTT.

This clonotype was seen at least ten times. V and J are TRBV28 and TRBJ2-1; D possibly corresponds to TRBD2 (7 bases). With 3 bases removed from V and 8 bases from J, the gap between germline ends came to 17 bases. Germline V gene sequence: CDR1 MDHEN, CDR2 SYDVKM. This CDR3 spans 15 amino acids. The CDR3 sequence is CASSLGGSGGDEQFF. The DNA of the CDR3 is TGTGCCAGCAGTTTGGGGGGGTCTGGGGGCGATGAGCAGTTCTTC.

The rearrangement links TRBV11-3 to TRBJ2-7; 12 bases are shared with TRBD2. The germline CDR1 and CDR2 sequences are SGHNT and YENEEA. V shed 3 bases and J 5 bases; nucleotides not matched to a gene: 5. There are 15 residues in the CDR3. This CDR3 reads CASSLWTSGANEQYF. The CDR3 bases are TGTGCCAGCAGCTTGTGGACTAGCGGGGCGAACGAGCAGTACTTC.

This clonotype was observed many times. The genes are TRBV30 and TRBJ1-5; TRBD1 agrees at 10 bases. This CDR3 region has 14 residues. Trimming took 3 bases from V and 4 from J; bases not matched to a gene: 3. The germline CDR1 and CDR2 sequences are GTSNPN and SVGIG (reference sequence). CDR3 residues: CAWSGQGGNQPQHF. In nucleotides, the CDR3 is TGTGCCTGGAGCGGACAGGGGGGGAATCAGCCCCAGCATTTT.

This clonotype occurred many times. V gene TRBV20-1 combines with J gene TRBJ2-5; tentatively, D is TRBD2 (5 bases). Germline-derived CDR1 and CDR2 are DFQATT and SNEGSKA (reference sequence). V shed 5 bases and J shed 5 bases, with 15 bases lying between them. The CDR3 contains 13 residues. The DNA of the CDR3 is TGCAGTGCTGACCCCCCCCCGGGGGAGACCCAGTACTTC. This sequence encodes CSADPPPGETQYF.

The chain recombines TRBV11-2 with TRBJ2-3; TRBD2 matches at 10 bases. With 3 bases clipped from V and 3 bases from J, the junction kept 6 bases outside the gene matches. The CDR3 loop spans 16 amino acids. From germline, CDR1 is SGHAT and CDR2 FQNNGV. The CDR3 sequence is CASSFLAGERTDTQYF. The CDR3 coding sequence is TGTGCCAGCAGCTTTCTAGCGGGGGAAAGAACAGATACGCAGTATTTT.

At least ten counts were recorded for this clonotype. The chain joins TRBV6-2 or TRBV6-3 to TRBJ2-7; 10 bases match TRBD2. The ends lost 0 bases at V and 5 bases at J; junction bases unmatched: 10. Germline V gene data show CDR1 as MNHEY and CDR2 as SVGEGT. The CDR3 consists of 17 residues. In DNA, the CDR3 is TGTGCCAGCAGTTACTCGAAGGCCAGCGGGAGGGTCGACGAGCAGTACTTC. Protein: CASSYSKASGRVDEQYF.

The genes are TRBV6-1 and TRBJ1-2; a possible D gene is TRBD1 (5 bases). V was trimmed by 8 bases and J by 4 bases, leaving 20 bases between them. The CDR3 consists of 15 residues. Germline V gene data show CDR1 as MNHNS and CDR2 as SASEGT. CDR3 nucleotides: TGTGCCAGCGATAACCTCGGGGGAGTCTCCTATGGCTACACCTTC. Its translation is CASDNLGGVSYGYTF.

This clonotype was counted between two and nine times. The V call is TRBV19, the J call TRBJ1-2, with TRBD1 as a possible D gene (6 bases). Germline V gene data show CDR1 as LNHDA and CDR2 as SQIVND (reference sequence). V dropped 6 bases and J dropped 2 bases, with 13 bases sitting between them. The CDR3 contains 14 residues. The CDR3 sequence: CASREAGENYGYTF. DNA of the CDR3: TGTGCCAGTAGAGAGGCAGGGGAAAACTATGGCTACACCTTC.

Concerning this clonotype: A much larger clone differs by one base, so this may be a read error. Given the absence of the conserved phenylalanine or tryptophan at the CDR3 end, a read error is likely. This rearrangement joins TRBV5-5 to TRBJ2-3; 8 nucleotides line up with TRBD2. Germline V gene data show CDR1 as SGHKS and CDR2 as YYEKEE (reference sequence). CDR3 size: 16 residues. With V trimmed by 4 bases and J by 0 bases, 7 bases remained unmatched. CDR3 protein: CASSQLAGTSTDTQYL. The CDR3 bases are TGTGCCAGCAGCCAATTAGCGGGAACTAGCACAGATACGCAGTATCTT.

This clonotype occurred a few times. The chain joins TRBV15 to TRBJ1-5; D is uncertain. CDR1 and CDR2 from the germline V gene are LNHNV and YYDKDF (reference sequence). There are 15 residues in the CDR3. Trimming shortened V by 0 bases and J by 7 bases, and 13 bases separated the two germline ends. The CDR3 reads CATSRDSGMEQPQHF. CDR3 DNA sequence: TGTGCCACCAGCAGAGATTCGGGGATGGAACAGCCCCAGCATTTT.

This clonotype has ten or more counts. The gene calls are TRBV7-2 and TRBJ2-3; 10 positions agree with TRBD2. V was clipped by 1 base and J by 4 bases; unmatched bases: 2. CDR1 is SGHTA, CDR2 FQGNSA, per germline. The CDR3 has 15 residues. As DNA, the CDR3 is TGTGCCAGCAGCTTAGGGCTAGCGGGAGCAGATACGCAGTATTTT. As protein: CASSLGLAGADTQYF.

This rearrangement joins TRBV9 to TRBJ2-2; 10 positions match TRBD2. The trim removed 4 bases at V and 0 bases at J, leaving 12 bases unmatched. The germline gives CDR1 SGDLS, CDR2 YYNGEE. The CDR3 totals 19 residues. DNA for the CDR3: TGTGCCAGCAGCCCCGGACTAGCGGACCCGATATCGAACACCGGGGAGCTGTTTTTT. This gives the protein CASSPGLADPISNTGELFF.

This clonotype was detected many times. The chain recombines TRBV20-1 with TRBJ2-3, with TRBD2 matching 8 bases. The CDR3 has 15 amino acids. The J segment lost 3 bases and the V segment lost 7 bases, leaving 12 bases of the junction unmatched. Germline V lookup: CDR1 DFQATT, CDR2 SNEGSKA (reference sequence). The CDR3 here is CSVFPAGVGTDTQYF. CDR3 coding DNA: TGCAGTGTTTTCCCAGCGGGAGTTGGAACAGATACGCAGTATTTT.

In its sample, this clonotype was seen many times. This may be a read error, as it is one base from a much larger clone. The V call is TRBV7-8, the J call TRBJ2-1; 12 nucleotides align to TRBD2. V was clipped by 6 bases and J by 9 bases; unmatched bases: 15. The CDR3 is 17 residues long. Germline V gene sequence: CDR1 SGHVS, CDR2 FQNEAQ. CDR3 sequence: CASSSTRGLAGFSEQFF. In nucleotides, the CDR3 is TGTGCCAGCAGTTCCACCCGCGGACTAGCGGGATTTAGTGAGCAGTTCTTC.